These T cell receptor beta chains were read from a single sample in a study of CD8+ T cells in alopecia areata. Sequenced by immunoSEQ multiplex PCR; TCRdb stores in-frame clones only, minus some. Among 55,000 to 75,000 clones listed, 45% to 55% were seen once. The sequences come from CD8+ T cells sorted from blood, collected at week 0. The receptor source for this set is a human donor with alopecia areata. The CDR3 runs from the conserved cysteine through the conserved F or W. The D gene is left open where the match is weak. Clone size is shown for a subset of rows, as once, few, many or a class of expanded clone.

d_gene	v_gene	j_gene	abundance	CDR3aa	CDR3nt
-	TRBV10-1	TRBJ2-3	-	CASASREHAGTDTQYF	TGCGCCAGCGCCTCCCGAGAACATGCTGGTACAGATACGCAGTATTTT
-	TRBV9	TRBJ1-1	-	CASSVEGSVEAFF	TGTGCCAGCAGCGTAGAGGGAAGCGTTGAAGCTTTCTTT
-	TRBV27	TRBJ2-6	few	CATSSSGANVLTF	TGTGCCACCTCAAGCTCTGGGGCCAACGTCCTGACTTTC
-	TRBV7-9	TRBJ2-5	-	CASRNRIAQETQYF	TGTGCCAGCAGAAACAGGATAGCCCAAGAGACCCAGTACTTC
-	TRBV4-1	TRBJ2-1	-	CASSLPSDEQFF	TGCGCCAGCAGCCTACCAAGCGATGAGCAGTTCTTC
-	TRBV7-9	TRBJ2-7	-	CASSAYEQYF	TGTGCCAGCAGCGCCTACGAGCAGTACTTC
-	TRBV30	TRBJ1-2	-	CAWTEFYGYTF	TGTGCCTGGACAGAGTTCTATGGCTACACCTTC
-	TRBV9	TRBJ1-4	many	CASSATASTNEKLFF	TGTGCCAGCAGCGCGACAGCCTCAACTAATGAAAAACTGTTTTTT
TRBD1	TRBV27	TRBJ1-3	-	CASSSITHPDRDGNTIYF	TGTGCCAGCAGTTCCATAACCCACCCGGACAGGGACGGAAACACCATATATTTT
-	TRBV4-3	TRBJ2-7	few	CASSQDPRQPYEQYF	TGCGCCAGCAGCCAAGATCCGAGACAGCCCTACGAGCAGTACTTC
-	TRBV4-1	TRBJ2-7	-	CASSQDGPFYEQYF	TGCGCCAGCAGCCAAGATGGCCCCTTCTACGAGCAGTACTTC
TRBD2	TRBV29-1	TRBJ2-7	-	CSVEFASGAYEQYF	TGCAGCGTTGAATTCGCTAGCGGAGCGTACGAGCAGTACTTC
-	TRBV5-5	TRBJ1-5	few	CASSRLGAGSNQPQHF	TGTGCCAGCAGCCGCCTGGGCGCCGGGAGCAATCAGCCCCAGCATTTT
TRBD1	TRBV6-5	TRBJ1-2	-	CASSYHRGSGYTF	TGTGCCAGCAGTTACCACAGGGGAAGCGGCTACACCTTC
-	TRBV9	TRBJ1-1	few	CASSAGQNTEAFF	TGTGCCAGCAGCGCGGGACAGAACACTGAAGCTTTCTTT
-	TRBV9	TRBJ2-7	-	CASSVGDSPYEQYF	TGTGCCAGCAGCGTAGGGGACTCCCCATACGAGCAGTACTTC
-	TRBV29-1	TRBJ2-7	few	CSVYYSYEQYF	TGCAGCGTGTACTACTCCTACGAGCAGTACTTC
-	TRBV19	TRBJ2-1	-	CASSIGSVGGGPHEQFF	TGTGCCAGTAGTATTGGGTCGGTAGGGGGAGGGCCACATGAGCAGTTCTTC
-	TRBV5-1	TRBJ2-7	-	CASSLADGASTYEQYF	TGCGCCAGCAGCTTGGCCGACGGAGCCTCAACCTACGAGCAGTACTTC
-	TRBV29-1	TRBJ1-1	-	CSGTTGVPEAFF	TGCAGCGGAACGACCGGCGTGCCTGAAGCTTTCTTT
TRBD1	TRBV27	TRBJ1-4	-	CASSPLGQVGEKLFF	TGTGCCAGCAGTCCCCTCGGACAGGTTGGAGAAAAACTGTTTTTT
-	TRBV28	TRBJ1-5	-	CASNSRDSNQPQHF	TGTGCCAGCAACTCCAGAGATAGCAATCAGCCCCAGCATTTT
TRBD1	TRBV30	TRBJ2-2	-	CAWTGQGYSTNTGELFF	TGTGCCTGGACCGGACAGGGATACTCGACGAACACCGGGGAGCTGTTTTTT
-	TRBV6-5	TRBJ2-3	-	CASSYSVSTTDTQYF	TGTGCCAGCAGTTACTCAGTCTCGACCACAGATACGCAGTATTTT
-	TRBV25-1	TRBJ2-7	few	CASREHTYEQYF	TGTGCCAGCAGGGAGCACACCTACGAGCAGTACTTC
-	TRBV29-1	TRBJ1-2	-	CSVAQGSGYTF	TGCAGCGTTGCTCAGGGTAGTGGCTACACCTTC
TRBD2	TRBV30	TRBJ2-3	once	CAWSASGTSGDTQYF	TGTGCCTGGAGCGCGAGCGGGACTTCGGGAGATACGCAGTATTTT
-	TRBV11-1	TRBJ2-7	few	CASSFTQPGSSYEQYF	TGTGCCAGCAGCTTCACCCAGCCCGGGAGCTCCTACGAGCAGTACTTC
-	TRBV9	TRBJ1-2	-	CASSRGGAGYGYTF	TGTGCCAGCAGCCGAGGAGGGGCAGGGTATGGCTACACCTTC
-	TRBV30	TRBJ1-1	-	CAWSDQGYTEAFF	TGTGCCTGGAGTGACCAGGGGTACACTGAAGCTTTCTTT
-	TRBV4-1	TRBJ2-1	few	CASSRPQGNSYNEQFF	TGCGCCAGCAGCCGCCCGCAGGGAAACTCCTACAATGAGCAGTTCTTC
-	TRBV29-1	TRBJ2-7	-	CSVLVPSYEQYF	TGCAGCGTACTAGTTCCCTCCTACGAGCAGTACTTC
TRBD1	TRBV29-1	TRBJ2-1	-	CSARKGQGNEQFF	TGCAGCGCTCGGAAGGGACAGGGGAATGAGCAGTTCTTC
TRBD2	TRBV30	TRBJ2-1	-	CAWSVAGSYNEQFF	TGTGCCTGGAGTGTAGCGGGGTCCTACAATGAGCAGTTCTTC
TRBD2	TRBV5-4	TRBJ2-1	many	CASSGAGRPYNEQFF	TGTGCCAGCAGCGGAGCCGGGAGGCCCTACAATGAGCAGTTCTTC
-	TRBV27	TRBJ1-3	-	CATRTPGNTIYF	TGTGCCACCCGGACACCCGGAAACACCATATATTTT
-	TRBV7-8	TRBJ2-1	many	CASSSMSEQFF	TGTGCCAGCAGCTCAATGAGTGAGCAGTTCTTC
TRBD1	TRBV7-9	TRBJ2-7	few	CASSPGTGGPSYEQYF	TGTGCCAGCAGCCCCGGGACAGGGGGTCCCTCCTACGAGCAGTACTTC
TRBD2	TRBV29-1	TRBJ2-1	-	CSVTKMTSATYNEQFF	TGCAGCGTGACGAAAATGACTAGCGCAACCTACAATGAGCAGTTCTTC
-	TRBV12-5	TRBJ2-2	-	CASGPQGGTGELFF	TGTGCTAGTGGACCTCAGGGCGGCACCGGGGAGCTGTTTTTT
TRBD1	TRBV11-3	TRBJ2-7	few	CASSFGQDYEQYF	TGTGCCAGCAGCTTCGGACAGGACTACGAGCAGTACTTC
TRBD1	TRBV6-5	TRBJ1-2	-	CASSHRGQYGYTF	TGTGCCAGCAGTCACAGGGGGCAGTATGGCTACACCTTC
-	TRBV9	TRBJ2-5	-	CASSRGTGETQYF	TGTGCCAGCAGCCGGGGGACGGGAGAGACCCAGTACTTC